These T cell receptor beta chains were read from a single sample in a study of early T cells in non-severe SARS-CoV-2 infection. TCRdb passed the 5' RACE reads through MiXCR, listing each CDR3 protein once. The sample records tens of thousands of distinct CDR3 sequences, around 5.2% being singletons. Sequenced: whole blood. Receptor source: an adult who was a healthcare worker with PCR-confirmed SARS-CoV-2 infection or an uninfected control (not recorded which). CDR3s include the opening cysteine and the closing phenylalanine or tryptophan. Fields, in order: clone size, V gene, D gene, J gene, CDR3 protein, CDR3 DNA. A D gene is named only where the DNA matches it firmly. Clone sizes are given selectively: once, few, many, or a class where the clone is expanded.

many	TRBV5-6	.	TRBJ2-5	CASSGWHRTETQYF	TGTGCCAGCAGCGGTTGGCACAGAACAGAGACCCAGTACTTC
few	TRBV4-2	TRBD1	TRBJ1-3	CASSQDVGQGVGNTIYF	TGTGCCAGCAGCCAAGATGTCGGACAGGGTGTAGGAAACACCATATATTTT
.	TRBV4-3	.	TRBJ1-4	CASSQETEGLEKLFF	TGCGCCAGCAGCCAAGAGACAGAGGGGCTTGAAAAACTGTTTTTT
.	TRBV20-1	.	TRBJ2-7	CSARDLDWISYEQYF	TGCAGTGCTAGAGATTTGGACTGGATCTCCTACGAGCAGTACTTC
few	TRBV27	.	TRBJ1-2	CASSFFGTYGYTF	TGTGCCAGCAGTTTTTTCGGAACCTATGGCTACACCTTC
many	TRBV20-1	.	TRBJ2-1	CSARDYRGWHEQFF	TGCAGTGCTAGAGATTATCGGGGCTGGCATGAGCAGTTCTTC
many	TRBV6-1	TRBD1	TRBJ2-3	CASSEGVDRSTDTQYF	TGTGCCAGCAGTGAGGGAGTGGACAGGAGCACAGATACGCAGTATTTT
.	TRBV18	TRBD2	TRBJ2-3	CASSKLAGSTDTQYF	TGTGCCAGCTCAAAACTAGCGGGGTCCACAGATACGCAGTATTTT
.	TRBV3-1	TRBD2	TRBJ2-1	CASSQDVAGVSYNEQFF	TGTGCCAGCAGCCAAGATGTAGCGGGGGTATCCTACAATGAGCAGTTCTTC
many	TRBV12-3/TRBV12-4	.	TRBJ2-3	CASSLVSRGAFRSTDTQYF	TGTGCCAGCAGTTTAGTCAGTCGGGGGGCCTTTCGGAGCACAGATACGCAGTATTTT
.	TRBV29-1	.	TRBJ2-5	CSVAGKETQYF	TGCAGCGTTGCAGGAAAAGAGACCCAGTACTTC